Below are 29 T cell receptor beta chains sequenced from a single sample in a study of blood T cell repertoires in COVID-19. The data were produced by immunoSEQ multiplex PCR, yet TCRdb's version contains in-frame clones alone and is incomplete. The repertoire holds tens of thousands of clones, with roughly 80% as singletons. Sequencing used peripheral blood. The receptors stem from a woman over 75 with active or convalescent COVID-19.

The V and J genes are TRBV4-3 and TRBJ1-4; D is unresolved. Trimming took off 0 bases at V and 8 bases at J, with 7 bases between the two ends. The CDR3 loop spans 13 amino acids. Germline V gene sequence: CDR1 LGHNA, CDR2 YSLEER. CDR3 nucleotide sequence: TGCGCCAGCAGCCAAGAACTAACGGAAAAACTGTTTTTT. Translated, it gives CASSQELTEKLFF.

The chain recombines TRBV24-1 with TRBJ1-5; D uncertain. The germline CDR1 and CDR2 sequences are KGHDR and SFDVKD. This CDR3 is 12 amino acids long. The V end was cut by 3 bases, the J end by 6 bases, with 5 bases between. CDR3 loop: CATSDTGQPQHF. CDR3 nucleotides: TGTGCCACCAGTGATACCGGTCAGCCCCAGCATTTT.

CDR3 DNA sequence: TGTGCTAGTGGTCCCTCAGGGATACAGGGCTACACCTTC. Protein product: CASGPSGIQGYTF. The chain couples TRBV12-5 to TRBJ1-2, with a weak D call TRBD1 (5 bases). Trimming took off 5 bases at V and 8 bases at J, with 15 bases between the two ends. Germline CDR1 reads LGHNT; CDR2 reads FRNRAP. The CDR3 spans 13 residues.

The V gene is TRBV12-5, the J gene TRBJ2-3; D possibly corresponds to TRBD1 (6 bases). Germline CDR1 is LGHNT and CDR2 is FRNRAP. V was trimmed by 5 bases and J by 0 bases, leaving 12 bases between them. The CDR3 totals 15 residues. In nucleotides, the CDR3 is TGTGCTAGTGGTGTAGGGGGATTAAGCACAGATACGCAGTATTTT. Protein product: CASGVGGLSTDTQYF.

There are a few counts of this clone. This chain connects TRBV19 to TRBJ1-5, with 7 bases that match TRBD1. V dropped 8 bases and J dropped 0; count of bases not matched to a gene: 10. The length of the CDR3 is 16 residues. CDR1 and CDR2 from the germline V gene are LNHDA and SQIVND (reference sequence). DNA for the CDR3: TGTGCCAGTTGCCGGGACAGCTTACTTAGCAATCAGCCCCAGCATTTT. Protein: CASCRDSLLSNQPQHF.

Note on this clone: The identical CDR3 is also encoded by other nucleotide sequences in the sample. The chain uses TRBV27 and TRBJ2-3, with 12 bases matching TRBD2. CDR3 length equals 14 residues. CDR1 and CDR2 (germline): MNHEY, SMNVEV (reference sequence). Trimming took 8 bases from V and 5 from J; bases not matched to a gene: 5. The CDR3 DNA is TGTGCCAGCCGCCTAGCGGGAGGGGGAGATACGCAGTATTTT. Residues: CASRLAGGGDTQYF.

The chain joins TRBV21-1 to TRBJ2-1; the table calls TRBD2, which could not be checked here. TRBV21-1 is a pseudogene segment. CDR3 size: 15 residues. CDR3 region: CASNRSGSSYNEQFF. The CDR3, as DNA: TGTGCCAGCAATCGAAGCGGTAGCTCCTACAATGAGCAGTTCTTC.

In DNA form, the CDR3 reads TGTGCCAGCTCACCCCTCGACCAGGGAAATGGCTACACCTTC. Amino acid sequence: CASSPLDQGNGYTF. The chain couples TRBV18 to TRBJ1-2; perhaps TRBD1 as D (5 bases). The CDR3 is made up of 14 amino acids. The V gene's germline CDR1 is KGHSH and CDR2 LQKENI. V was cut by 3 bases and J by 6 bases, with 14 bases left in between.

The chain employs TRBV4-3 and TRBJ2-3; tentatively, D is TRBD2 (5 bases). The germline gives CDR1 LGHNA, CDR2 YSLEER. V was trimmed by 1 base and J by 0 bases, leaving 5 bases between them. This CDR3 has 14 residues. The CDR3 protein is CASSQGTSTDTQYF. CDR3 in DNA: TGCGCCAGCAGCCAAGGGACTAGCACAGATACGCAGTATTTT.

The chain carries TRBV30 and TRBJ1-6, with no clear D. The V and J ends lost 2 bases and 9 bases respectively, with 11 bases between them. The CDR3 runs 13 residues. Germline CDR1 reads GTSNPN; CDR2 reads SVGIG (reference sequence). The CDR3 bases are TGTGCCTGGAGTTTAGGGAGTCGTTCACCCCTCCACTTT. It encodes CAWSLGSRSPLHF.

The genes are TRBV6-5 and TRBJ1-5; 8 nucleotides align to TRBD1. The CDR3 covers 14 residues. V lost 5 bases and J lost 2; bases outside the gene matches: 2. Germline CDR1 reads MNHEY; CDR2 reads SVGAGI. CDR3 loop: CASSKTGGNQPQHF. CDR3 bases: TGTGCCAGCAGTAAGACAGGGGGCAATCAGCCCCAGCATTTT.

In its sample, this clone was seen once. The chain combines TRBV2 with TRBJ1-4, with D possibly being TRBD1 (5 bases). V lost 8 bases and J 7 bases, leaving 14 bases between the germline ends. Germline V gene data show CDR1 as SNHLY and CDR2 as FYNNEI. This CDR3 region has 13 residues. CDR3: CASGQGDLEKLFF. The CDR3 DNA reads TGTGCCAGCGGTCAGGGCGACCTTGAAAAACTGTTTTTT.

This rearrangement joins TRBV30 to TRBJ1-2; D is ambiguous. The CDR3 runs to 14 residues. V shed 8 bases and J shed 8 bases, with 24 bases lying between them. The V gene's germline CDR1 is GTSNPN and CDR2 SVGIG (reference sequence). CDR3 in amino acids: CARYRGSSSLGYTF. CDR3 sequence (DNA): TGTGCCAGATACCGGGGTAGTAGTTCGTTAGGCTACACCTTC. Based on the CDR3 plus reference TRBV30 and TRBJ1-2, the full variable domain is SQTIHQWPATLVQPVGSPLSLECTVEGTSNPNLYWYRQAAGRGLQLLFYSVGIGQISSEVPQNLSASRPQDRQFILSSKKLLLSDSGFYLCARYRGSSSLGYTFGSGTRLTVV.

V is TRBV5-5 and J is TRBJ2-1; 7 nucleotides agree with TRBD1. Trimming took 3 bases from V and 4 from J; bases not matched to a gene: 4. CDR3 length: 14 residues. Germline lookup yields CDR1 SGHKS and CDR2 YYEKEE (reference sequence). The CDR3, as DNA: TGTGCCAGCAGCTCCTGGACAGGATACAATGAGCAGTTCTTC. Translated: CASSSWTGYNEQFF.

This clone was counted a few times. The chain couples TRBV7-8 to TRBJ2-7, with TRBD1 as a possible D gene (5 bases). Deletions cut 4 bases from V and 0 bases from J, with 13 bases between. CDR3 length equals 15 residues. CDR1 and CDR2 from the germline V gene are SGHVS and FQNEAQ. The CDR3 DNA is TGTGCCAGCAGCTCCCGCAGGGAAATCTCCTACGAGCAGTACTTC. It yields the protein CASSSRREISYEQYF.

The CDR3 is CASSVTGLGNTDTQYF. The CDR3 DNA sequence: TGTGCCAGCAGCGTAACAGGACTAGGAAACACAGATACGCAGTATTTT. V and J are TRBV9 and TRBJ2-3, with 7 bases aligning to TRBD2. The junction had 7 bases not matched to a gene; V was cut back by 1 base and J by 2 bases. The CDR3 consists of 16 residues. CDR1 and CDR2 from the germline V gene are SGDLS and YYNGEE.

The chain employs TRBV11-2 and TRBJ1-3; D not certain. V shed 4 bases and J shed 0 bases, with 16 bases lying between them. The germline CDR1 and CDR2 sequences are SGHAT and FQNNGV. The CDR3 runs 17 residues. This CDR3 reads CASSSPGRRVSGNTIYF. DNA of the CDR3: TGTGCCAGCAGCTCCCCGGGGAGGAGAGTCTCTGGAAACACCATATATTTT.

V gene TRBV11-3 combines with J gene TRBJ2-7; no firm D call. In germline, CDR1 is SGHNT, CDR2 YENEEA. The CDR3 is 15 residues long. V shed 1 base and J shed 2 bases, with 12 bases lying between them. The CDR3 sequence: CASSLVTESPYEQYF. The CDR3 nucleotides are TGTGCCAGCAGCTTAGTTACAGAATCCCCCTACGAGCAGTACTTC. The full variable domain, rest sourced from reference TRBV11-3 and TRBJ2-7, is EAGVVQSPRYKIIEKKQPVAFWCNPISGHNTLYWYLQNLGQGPELLIRYENEEAVDDSQLPKDRFSAERLKGVDSTLKIQPAELGDSAVYLCASSLVTESPYEQYFGPGTRLTVT.

This clone has only one observation. The chain joins TRBV6-5 to TRBJ1-6; possible D gene TRBD1, 5 bases. Germline lookup yields CDR1 MNHEY and CDR2 SVGAGI. Trimming left V 8 bases short and J 4 bases short, with 12 bases between. The CDR3 runs to 14 residues. CDR3 bases: TGTGCCAGCGGCTCGACAGCTTATAATTCACCCCTCCACTTT. Protein product: CASGSTAYNSPLHF.

This clone has more than one count but fewer than ten. The rearrangement joins TRBV7-8 to TRBJ2-2; D not certain. The CDR3 has 14 residues. The germline V gene has CDR1 SGHVS and CDR2 FQNEAQ. Trimming pared 1 base from V and 6 bases from J, leaving 9 bases between. CDR3 protein: CASSLGTSPGELFF. The DNA for the CDR3 is TGTGCCAGCAGCTTAGGTACATCCCCCGGGGAGCTGTTTTTT. The full variable domain, its missing parts supplied by reference TRBV7-8 and TRBJ2-2, is GAGVSQSPRYKVAKRGQDVALRCDPISGHVSLFWYQQALGQGPEFLTYFQNEAQLDKSGLPSDRFFAERPEGSVSTLKIQRTQQEDSAVYLCASSLGTSPGELFFGEGSRLTVL.

V and J are TRBV9 and TRBJ2-7; TRBD2 aligns across 8 bases. With 2 bases clipped from V and 1 base from J, the junction kept 5 bases outside the gene matches. The CDR3 totals 15 residues. Germline V gives CDR1 SGDLS, CDR2 YYNGEE. The chain's CDR3 is CASSVAGGASYEQYF. The CDR3 DNA sequence: TGTGCCAGCAGCGTTGCCGGGGGGGCATCCTACGAGCAGTACTTC.

The rearrangement joins TRBV21-1 to TRBJ1-1. TRBV21-1 is described as a pseudogene. The length of the CDR3 is 15 residues. CDR3 coding DNA: TGTGCCAGCAGCAGACGTGAGGGTGAAGGCACTGAAGCTTTCTTT. It translates to CASSRREGEGTEAFF.

The chain employs TRBV7-9 and TRBJ2-7; TRBD1 agrees at 10 bases. This CDR3 is built from 16 residues. After removal of 1 base from V and 2 bases from J, the junction contained 5 bases not matched to a gene. CDR1 and CDR2 (germline): SEHNR, FQNEAQ (reference sequence). The CDR3 here is CASSLGTGGQTYEQYF. DNA of the CDR3: TGTGCCAGCAGCTTAGGGACAGGGGGGCAAACCTACGAGCAGTACTTC.

The gene calls are TRBV27 and TRBJ1-2, with TRBD1 as a possible D gene (6 bases). The V end lost 7 bases, the J end lost 7 bases, and 25 bases lay between the germline ends. The CDR3 is 16 residues long. The germline V gene encodes CDR1 MNHEY and CDR2 SMNVEV (reference sequence). The CDR3 sequence: CASKSPVGRGLGGYTF. CDR3 DNA: TGTGCCAGCAAATCCCCCGTAGGCAGGGGTCTAGGTGGCTACACCTTC.

The chain carries TRBV6-2 or TRBV6-3 and TRBJ2-1, with D perhaps TRBD2 (6 bases). Trimming cost V 3 bases and J 5 bases, with 20 bases left between them. Germline V gene data show CDR1 as MNHEY and CDR2 as SVGEGT. This CDR3 spans 17 amino acids. CDR3 nucleotides: TGTGCCAGCAGTTATGCCCGATCGGGAGCGGCGAACAATGAGCAGTTCTTC. Protein sequence: CASSYARSGAANNEQFF.

The rearrangement links TRBV10-3 to TRBJ2-3, with 10 positions matching TRBD1. This CDR3 comprises 17 residues. V lost 6 bases, J lost 3 bases, and 12 bases stayed unmatched. Germline V CDR1 and CDR2: ENHRY, SYGVKD. The CDR3 sequence: CAIRVDRDRGLTDTQYF. The CDR3, as DNA: TGTGCCATCAGAGTGGACCGGGACAGGGGATTAACAGATACGCAGTATTTT.

CDR3 DNA: TGTGCCAGCACCCAGGGGTCTGAGATTGTCTACACCTTC. Its translation: CASTQGSEIVYTF. The chain combines TRBV5-6 with TRBJ1-2, with D maybe TRBD1 (6 bases). V lost 6 bases and J 10 bases, leaving 19 bases between the germline ends. CDR3 length equals 13 residues. Germline lookup yields CDR1 SGHDT and CDR2 YYEEEE.

V gene TRBV19 combines with J gene TRBJ1-2; 10 nucleotides line up with TRBD1. Germline-derived CDR1 and CDR2 are LNHDA and SQIVND (reference sequence). V shed 7 bases and J 4 bases; nucleotides not matched to a gene: 3. CDR3 length equals 13 residues. In DNA, the CDR3 is TGTGCCAGTACCGGGACAGGGGCCTATGGCTACACCTTC. It codes for CASTGTGAYGYTF. Complete variable domain (other parts from reference TRBV19 and TRBJ1-2): DGGITQSPKYLFRKEGQNVTLSCEQNLNHDAMYWYRQDPGQGLRLIYYSQIVNDFQKGDIAEGYSVSREKKESFPLTVTSAQKNPTAFYLCASTGTGAYGYTFGSGTRLTVV.

This clone came up a few times. This sequence joins TRBV4-1 and TRBJ2-7; no firm D call. This CDR3 spans 12 amino acids. The germline CDR1 and CDR2 sequences are MGHRA and YSYEKL. V lost 6 bases and J lost 0, with 6 bases in between. The CDR3 spells CASSSDSYEQYF. CDR3 in DNA: TGCGCCAGCAGTTCAGACTCCTACGAGCAGTACTTC.